The clone carrying this TCR beta chain was recorded many times. The data were taken from a study of early T cells in non-severe SARS-CoV-2 infection. Germline V gives CDR1 ENHRY, CDR2 SYGVKD. The CDR3 has 13 residues. Between the trimmed V and J ends, which lost 6 bases and 5 bases, there was a span of 14 bases. TCRdb itself ran the 5' RACE reads through MiXCR, one entry per CDR3 protein. The sample includes some 28,000 distinct CDR3 sequences, about 4.2% seen only once; the top ten take around an eighth. The chain links TRBV10-3 to TRBJ2-7, with D perhaps TRBD1 or TRBD2 (7 bases each). The clonotype was recovered from an adult who was a healthcare worker with PCR-confirmed SARS-CoV-2 infection or an uninfected control (not recorded which). The sample consisted of whole blood. In DNA, the CDR3 is TGTGCCATCAGGCCCCAGGGGGGGGACGAGCAGTACTTC. Amino acid sequence: CAIRPQGGDEQYF.